This T cell receptor (beta chain) was observed in a study of breast tumors, draining lymph nodes, adjacent tissues. Germline loops: CDR1 WNHNN, CDR2 SYGVQD (reference sequence). This CDR3 comprises 13 residues. The J segment lost 5 bases and the V segment lost 3 bases, leaving 0 bases of the junction unmatched. The lymph nodes were axillary draining lymph nodes from breast cancer patients. Worth noting for this clonotype: Its antigen is currently unknown.

Study-level results: Tumor T cell lymph node origin was a supported hypothesis, not proven.

MiXCR was run by TCRdb on the multiplex PCR reads, yielding one entry per CDR3 protein. The sample includes about 300,000 distinct CDR3 sequences, 30% to 35% of them seen just once. This receptor was identified in a female donor with breast cancer. Some clones in this sample may be carry-over from other donors' samples. Sequenced input: axillary lymph node tissue. The V gene is TRBV10-1, the J gene TRBJ2-1; 8 nucleotides line up with TRBD1. CDR3 DNA sequence: TGCGCCAGCAGTGACAGGGGGCACAATGAGCAGTTCTTC. This codes for CASSDRGHNEQFF.